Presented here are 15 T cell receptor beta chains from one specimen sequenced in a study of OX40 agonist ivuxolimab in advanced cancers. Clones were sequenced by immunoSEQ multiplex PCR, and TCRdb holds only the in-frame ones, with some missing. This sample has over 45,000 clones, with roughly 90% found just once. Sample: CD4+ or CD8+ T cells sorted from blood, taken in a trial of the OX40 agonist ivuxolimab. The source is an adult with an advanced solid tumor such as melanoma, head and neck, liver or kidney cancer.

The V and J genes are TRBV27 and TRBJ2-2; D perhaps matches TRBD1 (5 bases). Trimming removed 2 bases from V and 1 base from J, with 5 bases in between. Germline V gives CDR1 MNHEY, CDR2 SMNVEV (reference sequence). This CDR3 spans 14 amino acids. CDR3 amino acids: CASSLGQNTGELFF. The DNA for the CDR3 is TGTGCCAGCAGTTTAGGACAGAACACCGGGGAGCTGTTTTTT.

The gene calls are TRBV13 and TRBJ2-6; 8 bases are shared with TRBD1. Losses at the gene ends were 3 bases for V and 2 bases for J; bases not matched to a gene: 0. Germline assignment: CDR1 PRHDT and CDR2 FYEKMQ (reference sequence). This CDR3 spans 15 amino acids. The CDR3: CASSLTGAGANVLTF. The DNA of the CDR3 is TGTGCCAGCAGCTTGACAGGGGCTGGGGCCAACGTCCTGACTTTC.

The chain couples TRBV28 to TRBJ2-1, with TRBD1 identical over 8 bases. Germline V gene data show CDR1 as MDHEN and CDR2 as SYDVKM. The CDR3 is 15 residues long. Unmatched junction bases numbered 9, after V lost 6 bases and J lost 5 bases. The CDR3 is CASSRQGNRNNEQFF. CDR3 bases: TGTGCCAGCAGCCGACAGGGGAATAGGAACAATGAGCAGTTCTTC.

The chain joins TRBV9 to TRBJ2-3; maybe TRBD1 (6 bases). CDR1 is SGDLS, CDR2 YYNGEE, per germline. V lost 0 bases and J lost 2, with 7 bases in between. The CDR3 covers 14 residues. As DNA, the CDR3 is TGTGCCAGCAGCGTAGAGGGACACACAGATACGCAGTATTTT. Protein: CASSVEGHTDTQYF.

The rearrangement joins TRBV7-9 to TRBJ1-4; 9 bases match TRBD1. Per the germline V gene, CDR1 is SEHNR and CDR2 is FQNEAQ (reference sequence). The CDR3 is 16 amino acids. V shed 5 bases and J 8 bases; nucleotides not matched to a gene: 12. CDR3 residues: CASSQENRGLREKLFF. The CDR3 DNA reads TGTGCCAGCAGCCAGGAGAACAGGGGGCTTCGGGAAAAACTGTTTTTT.

In DNA form, the CDR3 reads TGCGCCAGCAGCTGGGCCCCCGGGACTGGAAACACCATATATTTT. This gives the protein CASSWAPGTGNTIYF. This rearrangement joins TRBV5-1 to TRBJ1-3; D is undetermined. From germline, CDR1 is SGHRS and CDR2 YFSETQ. The CDR3 spans 15 residues. V lost 3 bases and J lost 2, with 12 bases in between.

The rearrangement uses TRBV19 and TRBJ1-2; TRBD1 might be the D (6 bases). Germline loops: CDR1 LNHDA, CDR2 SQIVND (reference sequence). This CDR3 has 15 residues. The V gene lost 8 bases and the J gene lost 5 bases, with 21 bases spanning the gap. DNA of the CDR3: TGTGCCAGTCGCCTCGGGACACGGGGAGTGTATGGCTACACCTTC. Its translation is CASRLGTRGVYGYTF.

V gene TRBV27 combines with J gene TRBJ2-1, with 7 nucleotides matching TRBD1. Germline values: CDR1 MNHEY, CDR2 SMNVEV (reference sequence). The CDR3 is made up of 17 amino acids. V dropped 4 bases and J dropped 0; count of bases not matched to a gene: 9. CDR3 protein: CASSYELQGTSYNEQFF. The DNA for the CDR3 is TGTGCCAGCAGTTACGAATTACAGGGGACCTCCTACAATGAGCAGTTCTTC.

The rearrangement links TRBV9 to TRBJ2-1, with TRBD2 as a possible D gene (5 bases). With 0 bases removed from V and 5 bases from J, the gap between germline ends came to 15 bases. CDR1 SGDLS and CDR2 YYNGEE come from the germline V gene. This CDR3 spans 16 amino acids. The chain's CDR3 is CASSVEKLESNNEQFF. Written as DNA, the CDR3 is TGTGCCAGCAGCGTAGAAAAACTAGAAAGTAACAATGAGCAGTTCTTC.

The chain's CDR3 is CASSEVKDVETQYF. For the CDR3, the DNA is TGTGCCAGCAGTGAAGTTAAGGACGTAGAGACCCAGTACTTC. The J gene is TRBJ2-5, the V gene TRBV6-1; the D is unclear. The CDR3 contains 14 residues. Germline assignment: CDR1 MNHNS and CDR2 SASEGT. V dropped 1 base and J dropped 4 bases, with 10 bases sitting between them.

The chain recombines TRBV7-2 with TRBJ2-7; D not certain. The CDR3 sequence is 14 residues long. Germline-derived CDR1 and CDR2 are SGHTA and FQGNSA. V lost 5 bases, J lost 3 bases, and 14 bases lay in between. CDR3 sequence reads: CASSPGVMGYEQYF. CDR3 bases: TGTGCCAGCAGCCCAGGAGTGATGGGCTACGAGCAGTACTTC.

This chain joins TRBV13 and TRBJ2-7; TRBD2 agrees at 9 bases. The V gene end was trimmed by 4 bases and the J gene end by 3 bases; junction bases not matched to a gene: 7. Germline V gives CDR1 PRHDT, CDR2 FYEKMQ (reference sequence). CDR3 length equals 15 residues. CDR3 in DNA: TGTGCCAGCAGCTCGATAGCGGGAGTGAACTACGAGCAGTACTTC. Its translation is CASSSIAGVNYEQYF.

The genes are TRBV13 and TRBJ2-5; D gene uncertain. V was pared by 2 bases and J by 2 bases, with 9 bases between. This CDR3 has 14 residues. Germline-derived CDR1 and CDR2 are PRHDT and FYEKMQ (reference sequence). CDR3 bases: TGTGCCAGCAGCTTAAATCAAGATCAAGAGACCCAGTACTTC. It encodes CASSLNQDQETQYF. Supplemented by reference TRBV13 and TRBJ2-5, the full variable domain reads AAGVIQSPRHLIKEKRETATLKCYPIPRHDTVYWYQQGPGQDPQFLISFYEKMQSDKGSIPDRFSAQQFSDYHSELNMSSLELGDSALYFCASSLNQDQETQYFGPGTRLLVL.

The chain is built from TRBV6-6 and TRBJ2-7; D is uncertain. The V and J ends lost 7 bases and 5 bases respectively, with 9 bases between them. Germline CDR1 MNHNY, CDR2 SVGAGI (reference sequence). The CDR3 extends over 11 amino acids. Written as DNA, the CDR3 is TGTGCCAGCACCGACGACCACGAGCAGTACTTC. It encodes CASTDDHEQYF.

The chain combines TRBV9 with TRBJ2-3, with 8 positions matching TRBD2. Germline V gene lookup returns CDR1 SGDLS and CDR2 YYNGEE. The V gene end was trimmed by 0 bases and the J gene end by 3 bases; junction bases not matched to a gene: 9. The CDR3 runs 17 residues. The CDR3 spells CASSVEGSGSHTDTQYF. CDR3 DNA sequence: TGTGCCAGCAGCGTAGAGGGCAGCGGGAGCCATACAGATACGCAGTATTTT. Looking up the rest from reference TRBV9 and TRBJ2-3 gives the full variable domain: DSGVTQTPKHLITATGQRVTLRCSPRSGDLSVYWYQQSLDQGLQFLIQYYNGEERAKGNILERFSAQQFPDLHSELNLSSLELGDSALYFCASSVEGSGSHTDTQYFGPGTRLTVL.